The 20 T cell receptor beta chains below come from one sample, sequenced in a study of T cell responses to AZD1222 COVID-19 vaccine. Data came from immunoSEQ multiplex PCR; TCRdb stores just in-frame clones and leaves some out. Of approximately 130,000 clones in the sample, over 90% were seen once. Sequenced material: peripheral blood, taken on day 0 of AZD1222 vaccination. All receptors come from an adult in good health.

CDR3 amino acids: CASSPTGFGNQPQHF. CDR3 sequence (DNA): TGTGCCAGCAGTCCTACAGGGTTCGGCAATCAGCCCCAGCATTTT. The V call is TRBV6-5, the J call TRBJ1-5; tentatively, D is TRBD1 (6 bases). Between the trimmed V and J ends, which lost 5 bases and 2 bases, there was a span of 13 bases. Germline V gene sequence: CDR1 MNHEY, CDR2 SVGAGI. This CDR3 is 15 amino acids long.

This clone has more than one count but fewer than ten. The chain recombines TRBV10-2 with TRBJ1-1, with TRBD1 matching over 9 bases. CDR1 is WSHSY and CDR2 is SAAADI in the germline V gene. V gave up 10 bases and J gave up 4 bases; unmatched junction bases: 7. The CDR3 covers 13 residues. This CDR3 is CATSGQGSTEAFF. DNA for the CDR3: TGCGCCACCTCCGGACAGGGGAGCACTGAAGCTTTCTTT.

This clone appeared once. V is TRBV18 and J is TRBJ1-1; tentatively, D is TRBD1 (6 bases). CDR3 size: 14 residues. The V end lost 1 base, the J end lost 5 bases, and 11 bases lay between the germline ends. Germline V gene lookup returns CDR1 KGHSH and CDR2 LQKENI. The CDR3 DNA is TGTGCCAGCTCACCACAGGGGGGCCAGACTGAAGCTTTCTTT. Amino acids: CASSPQGGQTEAFF.

The chain couples TRBV6-5 to TRBJ1-3; no firm D call. V was shortened by 6 bases and J by 3 bases, with 9 bases between the two germline ends. Germline V gene sequence: CDR1 MNHEY, CDR2 SVGAGI. This CDR3 comprises 13 residues. CDR3 nucleotide sequence: TGTGCCAGCAGCTTAGACATTGGAAACACCATATATTTT. Translating gives CASSLDIGNTIYF.

V usage is TRBV2 and J usage is TRBJ2-3, with D maybe TRBD2 (8 bases). Looked up from germline, CDR1 is SNHLY and CDR2 is FYNNEI. Trimming removed 7 bases from V and 4 bases from J, with 15 bases in between. This CDR3 spans 14 amino acids. The CDR3 spells CASNRGLGADTQYF. CDR3 sequence (DNA): TGTGCCAGCAACAGGGGACTAGGTGCAGATACGCAGTATTTT.

The V and J genes are TRBV6-6 and TRBJ1-5, with TRBD1 matching over 9 bases. The CDR3 consists of 14 residues. CDR1 is MNHNY, CDR2 SVGAGI, per germline (reference sequence). V was clipped by 6 bases and J by 7 bases; unmatched bases: 7. The CDR3 here is CASSPSDRGQPQHF. CDR3 bases: TGTGCCAGCAGCCCTTCGGACAGGGGACAGCCCCAGCATTTT.

The CDR3 DNA is TGCGCCAGCAGAAAACAGGGGAGCACTGAAGCTTTCTTT. It translates to CASRKQGSTEAFF. The chain links TRBV4-1 to TRBJ1-1, with 7 nucleotides matching TRBD1. With V trimmed by 6 bases and J by 4 bases, 5 bases remained unmatched. Germline values: CDR1 MGHRA, CDR2 YSYEKL. CDR3 length: 13 residues.

V is TRBV9 and J is TRBJ2-3, with D possibly TRBD2 on 7 matching bases. The V gene's germline CDR1 is SGDLS and CDR2 YYNGEE. Trimming removed 4 bases from V and 6 bases from J, with 21 bases in between. CDR3 length: 16 residues. This CDR3 reads CASSSRRDGGPDTQYF. In nucleotides, the CDR3 is TGTGCCAGCAGCTCAAGAAGGGACGGGGGGCCCGATACGCAGTATTTT.

About this clone itself: In the same sample, other DNA sequences code for this CDR3. The chain carries TRBV10-3 and TRBJ2-7, with D tentatively TRBD1 (6 bases). Deletions cut 3 bases from V and 4 bases from J, with 7 bases between. Looked up from germline, CDR1 is ENHRY and CDR2 is SYGVKD. The length of the CDR3 is 12 residues. This CDR3 is CAISDRGYEQYF. CDR3 bases: TGTGCCATCAGTGACAGGGGATACGAGCAGTACTTC.

J is TRBJ1-4 and V is TRBV29-1; D gene unclear. The CDR3 extends over 13 amino acids. Germline CDR1 and CDR2: SQVTM and ANQGSEA. V lost 6 bases and J 4 bases, leaving 12 bases between the germline ends. CDR3 sequence reads: CSVTGAINEKLFF. CDR3 coding DNA: TGCAGCGTAACGGGCGCGATTAATGAAAAACTGTTTTTT.

This clone was observed once. This chain links TRBV5-1 with TRBJ1-4, with D hard to call. The V end lost 0 bases, the J end lost 0 bases, and 6 bases lay between the germline ends. The germline CDR1 and CDR2 sequences are SGHRS and YFSETQ. This CDR3 has 15 residues. The CDR3 region has the DNA TGCGCCAGCAGCTTGGATGGGGCAACTAATGAAAAACTGTTTTTT. This sequence encodes CASSLDGATNEKLFF.

This sequence joins TRBV19 and TRBJ1-4; D is ambiguous. The CDR3 is 14 residues long. Germline V gene sequence: CDR1 LNHDA, CDR2 SQIVND (reference sequence). Trimming left V 1 base short and J 14 bases short, with 17 bases between. The chain's CDR3 is CASSIGARSAGLFF. DNA for the CDR3: TGTGCCAGTAGTATAGGAGCGCGGTCGGCCGGTCTGTTTTTT.

This chain connects TRBV21-1 to TRBJ2-5; TRBD1, as called in the table, went unchecked against the DNA. TRBV21-1 is a listed pseudogene. The CDR3 totals 17 residues. The CDR3 DNA follows: TGTGCCAGCAGCAATCAGGCCCCCAGCTGGAACAAAGAGACCCAGTACTTC. This sequence encodes CASSNQAPSWNKETQYF.

This sequence joins TRBV4-1 and TRBJ2-1; D not certain. Germline lookup yields CDR1 MGHRA and CDR2 YSYEKL. The CDR3 has 13 residues. The germline V and J ends were trimmed by 0 bases and 6 bases, with 6 bases remaining between them. The CDR3 loop is CASSQDHGNEQFF. The CDR3 region has the DNA TGCGCCAGCAGCCAAGATCACGGCAATGAGCAGTTCTTC.

The gene calls are TRBV7-9 and TRBJ2-3; D tentatively fits TRBD1 or TRBD2 (6 bases each). The CDR3 consists of 14 residues. Trimming shortened V by 1 base and J by 6 bases, and 11 bases separated the two germline ends. Germline CDR1 is SEHNR and CDR2 is FQNEAQ (reference sequence). The CDR3 DNA reads as TGTGCCAGCAGCTTAGGATCGGGGGCGGATACGCAGTATTTT. It is translated as CASSLGSGADTQYF.

The chain recombines TRBV27 with TRBJ1-2; the match to TRBD1 covers 9 bases. The CDR3 covers 15 residues. The V gene end was trimmed by 10 bases and the J gene end by 1 base; junction bases not matched to a gene: 10. Germline lookup yields CDR1 MNHEY and CDR2 SMNVEV (reference sequence). The CDR3 DNA is TGTGCCACCGCGCTCGGGACAGGGCTTAACTATGGCTACACCTTC. Translated, it gives CATALGTGLNYGYTF.

The chain employs TRBV3-1 (or the pseudogene TRBV3-2) and TRBJ2-7; possibly TRBD2 for D (6 bases). Germline CDR1 reads LGHDT; CDR2 reads YNNKEL (reference sequence). This CDR3 spans 15 amino acids. Trimming stripped 1 base from V and 3 bases from J, with 13 bases between. This CDR3 is CASSQGRAASYEQYF. CDR3 nucleotides: TGTGCCAGCAGCCAAGGGAGGGCAGCCAGCTACGAGCAGTACTTC.

V is TRBV9 and J is TRBJ1-4, with TRBD1 matching over 11 bases. CDR3 length: 15 residues. Trimming removed 0 bases from V and 10 bases from J; junction bases left unmatched: 5. Germline V CDR1 and CDR2: SGDLS, YYNGEE. Here the CDR3 reads CASSVGQGTGGKLFF. The CDR3 DNA sequence: TGTGCCAGCAGCGTAGGGCAGGGGACAGGGGGAAAACTGTTTTTT.

The chain employs TRBV4-2 and TRBJ1-1, with D perhaps TRBD1 (5 bases). The germline V gene has CDR1 LGHNA and CDR2 YNFKEQ. The CDR3 spans 16 residues. Trimming removed 2 bases at V and 3 bases at J, with 16 bases between. This chain's CDR3 is CASSQSKSGSDTEAFF. The CDR3 coding sequence is TGTGCCAGCAGCCAAAGCAAGTCAGGGAGCGACACTGAAGCTTTCTTT.

The chain carries TRBV19 and TRBJ2-4, with D possibly matching TRBD1 (6 bases). This CDR3 spans 13 amino acids. V lost 5 bases and J 7 bases, leaving 12 bases between the germline ends. CDR1 and CDR2 (germline): LNHDA, SQIVND (reference sequence). CDR3 nucleotides: TGTGCCAGTAGTGTCGGACAGCTCAACATTCAGTACTTC. Translation: CASSVGQLNIQYF.